These T cell receptor beta chains were read from a single sample in a study of chemoradiotherapy in HPV16-positive cancers. Profiling relied on immunoSEQ multiplex PCR, and the TCRdb table lists in-frame clones only, not all of them. The data show around 4,900 clones, roughly 90% seen once. The specimen comprised blood, sampled from a patient who underwent chemoradiotherapy. Every receptor here comes from a human donor with HPV-associated anogenital cancer. Each CDR3 is given with its conserved first and last residue. The D gene is left open where the match is weak. Clone size is stated in some rows and not others, as once, few, many or a class when expanded.

>.|TRBJ2-3|TRBD2|TRBV9
TGTGCCAGCAGCGTAGCTACTGGCGGGAGTGTCGCAGATACGCAGTATTTT
CASSVATGGSVADTQYF
>.|TRBJ2-3|.|TRBV7-2
TGTGCCAGCAGCCTCTCGGGGGGCACGGCGGATACGCAGTATTTT
CASSLSGGTADTQYF
>.|TRBJ1-6|TRBD1|TRBV11-2
TGTGCCAGCCACAGGGGGGGAATTTATTCACCCCTCCACTTT
CASHRGGIYSPLHF
>.|TRBJ2-2|.|TRBV5-4
TGTGCCAGCAGCTTGCATGAGGGCGCCGGGGAGCTGTTTTTT
CASSLHEGAGELFF
>.|TRBJ1-4|.|TRBV10-2
TGCGCCAGCACCCATCTTAATGAAAAACTGTTTTTT
CASTHLNEKLFF
>.|TRBJ2-2|TRBD1|TRBV11-3
TGTGCCAGCAGCTTAGATTTCCCCGGACAGGGGGAATCGAACACCGGGGAGCTGTTTTTT
CASSLDFPGQGESNTGELFF
>.|TRBJ1-6|TRBD1|TRBV18
TGTGCCAGCTCACCAGGGACAGGGGGTTCACCCCTCCACTTT
CASSPGTGGSPLHF
>.|TRBJ2-1|TRBD1|TRBV7-3
TGTGCCAGCAGCCCGGGACAGGGGTCCTACAATGAGCAGTTCTTC
CASSPGQGSYNEQFF
>.|TRBJ2-7|TRBD1|TRBV5-1
TGCGCCAGCAGCCCCAGGCGAGGGACAGGGGCCTACGAGGAGCAGTACTTC
CASSPRRGTGAYEEQYF
>.|TRBJ2-4|.|TRBV7-2
TGTGCCAGCAGCTCGACGAGGTCCAAAAACATTCAGTACTTC
CASSSTRSKNIQYF
>.|TRBJ2-5|.|TRBV30
TGTGCCTGGAGTATTTTAGCGGAACAAGAGACCCAGTACTTC
CAWSILAEQETQYF
>few|TRBJ1-1|TRBD1|TRBV6-5
TGTGCCAGCAGTTACCAACGGACAGGTGGCACTGAAGCTTTCTTT
CASSYQRTGGTEAFF
>.|TRBJ2-3|.|TRBV9
TGTGCCAGCAGCCCCCAGACAGATACGCAGTATTTT
CASSPQTDTQYF
>.|TRBJ1-4|.|TRBV6-5
TGTGCCAGCAGAAGCAATGAAAAACTGTTTTTT
CASRSNEKLFF
>.|TRBJ1-2|.|TRBV7-8
TGTGCCAGCAGCTTAGAATCCGGGGGGGGGTATGGCTACACCTTC
CASSLESGGGYGYTF
>.|TRBJ1-4|TRBD1|TRBV18
TGTGCCAGCTCACGAGGGACAGGGGCGGCAACTAATGAAAAACTGTTTTTT
CASSRGTGAATNEKLFF
>.|TRBJ1-1|TRBD1|TRBV6-5
TGTGCCAGCAGTTTTCCGACAGGGGGCTTGACTGAAGCTTTCTTT
CASSFPTGGLTEAFF
>.|TRBJ1-1|.|TRBV7-8
TGTGCCAGCAGCTTAGAGTGGGGAGTCTTGGGGGAAGCTTTCTTT
CASSLEWGVLGEAFF
>once|TRBJ2-7|.|TRBV7-9
TGTGCCAGCAGCCAGACTAGGCAAAGCTCCTACGAGCAGTACTTC
CASSQTRQSSYEQYF
>.|TRBJ1-4|TRBD1|TRBV15
TGTGCCACCAGCAGCTACAGGGGGCTTGCAACTAATGAAAAACTGTTTTTT
CATSSYRGLATNEKLFF
>.|TRBJ1-2|TRBD1|TRBV27
TGTGCCAGCAGCTTGGCGGGACAGGGGCTAACAGGGTCTGGCTACACCTTC
CASSLAGQGLTGSGYTF
>.|TRBJ2-3|TRBD2|TRBV9
TGTGCCAGCAGCGACAGCGGGACCACAGATACGCAGTATTTT
CASSDSGTTDTQYF
>.|TRBJ1-2|TRBD1|TRBV2
TGTGCCAGCAGTGAGGACAGGGCTTATGACTACACCTTC
CASSEDRAYDYTF
>.|TRBJ2-7|.|TRBV19
TGTGCCACTGAGTCTGGGGCCGGCGGAAGCGAGCAGTACTTC
CATESGAGGSEQYF
>.|TRBJ2-7|TRBD2|TRBV11-3
TGTGCCAGCAGCTTAGAGCGGGGGGGAGGAACCTACGAGCAGTACTTC
CASSLERGGGTYEQYF
>once|TRBJ1-1|.|TRBV23-1
TGCGCCAGCAGCCCCCCGAGCCGGGACATGAACACTGAAGCTTTCTTT
CASSPPSRDMNTEAFF
>.|TRBJ2-1|.|TRBV5-6
TGTGCCAGCAGCTCCGGGACCCCCAACGAGCAGTTCTTC
CASSSGTPNEQFF
>once|TRBJ1-1|.|TRBV7-9
TGTGCCAGCAGCTGGCCGGGGGCTACTGAAGCTTTCTTT
CASSWPGATEAFF
>.|TRBJ2-7|.|TRBV18
TGTGCCAGCTCACCACCGTCCGCGGCCAGGGCGCACGAGCAGTACTTC
CASSPPSAARAHEQYF
>.|TRBJ1-4|.|TRBV7-5
TGTGTCAGAAGCCCCCTCTCGGGACAGATATCGACTAATGAAAAACTGTTTTTT
CVRSPLSGQISTNEKLFF
>.|TRBJ1-1|.|TRBV9
TGTGCCAGCAAGAAAGGACCTCGGAACACTGAAGCTTTCTTT
CASKKGPRNTEAFF
>.|TRBJ2-4|.|TRBV29-1
TGCAGCGCAGCGGACTCCCAAAACATTCAGTACTTC
CSAADSQNIQYF
>.|TRBJ1-4|.|TRBV6-1
TGTGCCAGCACAACCGCCGGGGAAAAACTGTTTTTT
CASTTAGEKLFF
>.|TRBJ1-3|.|TRBV27
TGTGCCAGCGCCCGAGCTTTCACTCGGGATCTGGGCGGAAACACCATATATTTT
CASARAFTRDLGGNTIYF
>.|TRBJ2-7|TRBD2|TRBV16
TGTGCCAGCAGCCTCCCGGCTGGCGGGGGGACCTACGAGCAGTACTTC
CASSLPAGGGTYEQYF
>.|TRBJ1-2|TRBD1|TRBV30
TGTGCCTGGAGTGAACCCCCGACAGGGGGCTATGGCTACACCTTC
CAWSEPPTGGYGYTF
>.|TRBJ2-5|.|TRBV5-4
TGTGCCAGCAGCTTTGATGGTATGGGGGTCGAGACCCAGTACTTC
CASSFDGMGVETQYF
>.|TRBJ1-4|.|TRBV7-2
TGTGCCAGCAGCTTAGCAGGGGGTAGGGCTAATGAAAAACTGTTTTTT
CASSLAGGRANEKLFF
>.|TRBJ1-1|.|TRBV6-5
TGTGCCAGCAGTTACTCGAGGACAGCCAACACTGAAGCTTTCTTT
CASSYSRTANTEAFF
>.|TRBJ2-7|.|TRBV28
TGTGCCAGCAGTTCGGTCAGAGAGCAGTACTTC
CASSSVREQYF
>.|TRBJ2-7|.|TRBV21-1
TGTGCCAGCAGCCCCCGGGACAGGGGCTCCTACGAGCAGTACTTC
CASSPRDRGSYEQYF
>.|TRBJ2-3|TRBD1|TRBV5-1
TGCGCCAGCAGTCGGACAGGGGACGGAACAGATACGCAGTATTTT
CASSRTGDGTDTQYF
>.|TRBJ2-7|.|TRBV5-4
TGTGCCAGCAGCTTGGGTCCGAGTTCCTACGAGCAGTACTTC
CASSLGPSSYEQYF
>.|TRBJ2-1|TRBD2|TRBV19
TGTGCCAGTAAAAGCGGGGGGGGGTACAATGAGCAGTTCTTC
CASKSGGGYNEQFF
>.|TRBJ1-1|.|TRBV19
TGTGCCAGTAGCGATGTAGGGGGGAACACTGAAGCTTTCTTT
CASSDVGGNTEAFF
>.|TRBJ2-7|.|TRBV7-9
TGTGCCAGCAGCTTAGCAGGGTCCTCCTACGAGCAGTACTTC
CASSLAGSSYEQYF
>.|TRBJ1-5|.|TRBV6-4
TGTGCCAGCAGTGCCGGGACGAATGACAATCAGCCCCAGCATTTT
CASSAGTNDNQPQHF
>.|TRBJ2-7|TRBD1|TRBV29-1
TGCAGCGTTGCATGGACAGGGGGCTACGAGCAGTACTTC
CSVAWTGGYEQYF